The 31 T cell receptor beta chains presented below share a single source sample, sequenced in a study of Ad26.COV2.S vaccination and SARS-CoV-2 variants. The method was immunoSEQ multiplex PCR; TCRdb's version includes in-frame clones alone and lacks a portion of them. Seen here are fewer than 500,000 clones, roughly 87% observed once, and the top ten hold approximately 2.5%. Treatment noted: around 19 received Ad26.COV2.S at low or high dose, single or two shots; a few received placebo; per-sample allocation not given. Each sample was drawn 63 days after the first injection (of vaccine or placebo). The specimen was peripheral blood, collected in a trial of Ad26.COV2.S vaccine versus placebo. The source of these receptors is a person between 18 and 65 years old who received the Ad26.COV2.S COVID-19 vaccine or a placebo.

The chain carries TRBV29-1 and TRBJ2-3; 10 nucleotides match TRBD2. V was clipped by 4 bases and J by 3 bases; unmatched bases: 10. This CDR3 has 16 amino acids. Per germline, CDR1 SQVTM and CDR2 ANQGSEA. For the CDR3, the DNA is TGCAGCGTTGGAGGACCTAGCGGGAGTGGGACAGATACGCAGTATTTT. This sequence encodes CSVGGPSGSGTDTQYF.

This sequence joins TRBV2 and TRBJ2-1, with D uncertain. The CDR3 has 14 residues. Trimming removed 8 bases at V and 7 bases at J, with 18 bases between. Germline values: CDR1 SNHLY, CDR2 FYNNEI. CDR3 bases: TGTGCCAGCTCTCACGACAAGGATGGGAATGAGCAGTTCTTC. Translated, it gives CASSHDKDGNEQFF.

The V gene is TRBV28, the J gene TRBJ1-2; D unresolved. This CDR3 comprises 13 residues. The germline gives CDR1 MDHEN, CDR2 SYDVKM. The V end was cut by 6 bases, the J end by 0 bases, with 8 bases between. The CDR3 DNA is TGTGCCAGCAGCCCTCGGTCTAACTATGGCTACACCTTC. Amino acid sequence: CASSPRSNYGYTF.

The chain is built from TRBV28 and TRBJ1-2; D unresolved. The length of the CDR3 is 13 residues. Germline V gives CDR1 MDHEN, CDR2 SYDVKM. V was shortened by 3 bases and J by 7 bases, with 12 bases between the two germline ends. The CDR3 sequence: CASSFLSGGGYTF. The DNA of the CDR3 is TGTGCCAGCAGTTTCCTCTCGGGAGGTGGCTACACCTTC.

This clone appeared a single time. The rearrangement uses TRBV7-9 and TRBJ1-2; D is unresolved. CDR3 length equals 15 residues. V lost 5 bases and J 4 bases, leaving 17 bases between the germline ends. Germline V gene lookup returns CDR1 SEHNR and CDR2 FQNEAQ (reference sequence). CDR3: CASSPGSTEGYGYTF. CDR3 in DNA: TGTGCCAGCAGCCCAGGTTCGACGGAGGGCTATGGCTACACCTTC.

The gene calls are TRBV15 and TRBJ2-2; D remains ambiguous. This CDR3 contains 14 residues. The V gene lost 6 bases and the J gene lost 9 bases, with 17 bases spanning the gap. The germline gives CDR1 LNHNV, CDR2 YYDKDF (reference sequence). CDR3 amino acids: CATRTNPAGWELFF. DNA of the CDR3: TGTGCCACCAGAACTAATCCGGCCGGCTGGGAGCTGTTTTTT.

This clone was counted once. This chain joins TRBV4-3 and TRBJ2-2; unclear D gene. The CDR3 spans 14 residues. The germline V gene encodes CDR1 LGHNA and CDR2 YSLEER. V gave up 3 bases and J gave up 0 bases, with 5 bases separating them. The CDR3 reads CASSQITNTGELFF. DNA for the CDR3: TGCGCCAGCAGCCAGATCACGAACACCGGGGAGCTGTTTTTT.

This chain joins TRBV30 and TRBJ1-5, with D uncertain. Germline CDR1 reads GTSNPN; CDR2 reads SVGIG (reference sequence). V shed 1 base and J shed 3 bases, with 10 bases lying between them. The CDR3 runs to 14 residues. The CDR3 DNA reads as TGTGCCTGGAGTGGAGACAACCCCAATCAGCCCCAGCATTTT. Translating it yields CAWSGDNPNQPQHF.

With regard to this clone: Germline is not matched at one junction end, which may reflect a read error. The chain employs TRBV20-1 and TRBJ2-5, with TRBD1 identical over 10 bases. Germline V gene sequence: CDR1 DFQATT, CDR2 SNEGSKA (reference sequence). The CDR3 extends over 11 amino acids. In DNA form, the CDR3 reads TGCAGTGCTACTGACCGGACAGGGGGAAACTTC. It is translated as CSATDRTGGNF.

The V call is TRBV14, the J call TRBJ1-1, with 8 bases identical to TRBD1. Losses at the gene ends were 3 bases for V and 1 base for J; bases not matched to a gene: 4. Germline lookup yields CDR1 SGHDN and CDR2 FVKESK. The CDR3 has 15 amino acids. CDR3 bases: TGTGCCAGCAGCCATTCCGGGACAGGGAACACTGAAGCTTTCTTT. This sequence encodes CASSHSGTGNTEAFF.

The rearrangement uses TRBV7-2 and TRBJ1-6; D call uncertain. Trimming stripped 4 bases from V and 9 bases from J, with 16 bases between. The CDR3 runs 15 residues. The germline gives CDR1 SGHTA, CDR2 FQGNSA. CDR3 protein: CASSSEAIYGSPLHF. In DNA form, the CDR3 reads TGTGCCAGCAGCTCGGAGGCCATATACGGTTCACCCCTCCACTTT.

This chain links TRBV4-3 with TRBJ2-7, with unresolved D. V lost 1 base and J lost 6, with 13 bases in between. The CDR3 spans 14 residues. The V gene's germline CDR1 is LGHNA and CDR2 YSLEER. The CDR3 here is CASSQVPGRGEQYF. The CDR3 DNA reads as TGCGCCAGCAGCCAAGTTCCAGGCCGTGGCGAGCAGTACTTC.

The CDR3 is CASSIAQPGELFF. CDR3 DNA sequence: TGTGCCAGTAGTATCGCTCAGCCCGGGGAGCTGTTTTTT. J is TRBJ2-2 and V is TRBV19, with D unresolved. CDR3 length: 13 residues. V was pared by 3 bases and J by 6 bases, with 8 bases between. Germline V lookup: CDR1 LNHDA, CDR2 SQIVND (reference sequence).

This sequence joins TRBV12-5 and TRBJ1-2; D may be TRBD1 (6 bases). Germline CDR1 is LGHNT and CDR2 is FRNRAP. This CDR3 has 18 residues. The ends were cut back, 0 bases at V and 0 bases at J, with 17 bases in the middle. The CDR3 DNA follows: TGTGCTAGTGGTTTGGTACGAGGGCGGGACATAACTAACTATGGCTACACCTTC. Protein product: CASGLVRGRDITNYGYTF.

The chain's CDR3 is CATSRVIGDEQFF. DNA for the CDR3: TGTGCCACCAGCAGAGTCATAGGGGATGAGCAGTTCTTC. The chain employs TRBV15 and TRBJ2-1; D perhaps matches TRBD1 (5 bases). Germline CDR1 reads LNHNV; CDR2 reads YYDKDF (reference sequence). This CDR3 spans 13 amino acids. Trimming took 1 base from V and 8 from J, leaving 9 bases between them.

This chain joins TRBV18 and TRBJ1-5; D not resolved. The V end was cut by 2 bases, the J end by 0 bases, with 11 bases between. The CDR3 spans 16 residues. Germline CDR1 reads KGHSH; CDR2 reads LQKENI. The CDR3 DNA follows: TGTGCCAGCTCACCAAAGGGCATTGGTAGCAATCAGCCCCAGCATTTT. Protein sequence: CASSPKGIGSNQPQHF.

The chain has TRBV3-1 (or the pseudogene TRBV3-2) and TRBJ1-5; 7 bases agree with TRBD1. CDR3 size: 14 residues. Germline V gene data show CDR1 as LGHDT and CDR2 as YNNKEL (reference sequence). V shed 4 bases and J 5 bases; nucleotides not matched to a gene: 5. CDR3 region: CASSRQGRDQPQHF. DNA of the CDR3: TGTGCCAGCAGCCGACAGGGTAGGGATCAGCCCCAGCATTTT.

This clone turned up a few times. CDR3 DNA: TGTGCCAGCAGCCCGATGGGCCCGTTTCTACAGTATTTT. Its protein product is CASSPMGPFLQYF. The chain joins TRBV7-9 to TRBJ2-3; D uncertain. V was trimmed by 5 bases and J by 12 bases, leaving 18 bases between them. CDR3 length: 13 residues. CDR1 is SEHNR, CDR2 FQNEAQ, per germline (reference sequence).

The chain joins TRBV29-1 to TRBJ2-3, with D unresolved. V lost 3 bases and J 3 bases, leaving 19 bases between the germline ends. Germline V gene lookup returns CDR1 SQVTM and CDR2 ANQGSEA. The CDR3 consists of 16 residues. The CDR3 sequence: CSVDDPSEARTDTQYF. The CDR3 nucleotides are TGCAGCGTTGATGATCCGTCAGAGGCCAGAACAGATACGCAGTATTTT.

The table lists this clone with a few counts. This same CDR3 is encoded by further DNA sequences in the sample. The chain couples TRBV13 to TRBJ2-7; no reliable D call. CDR3 length equals 13 residues. Germline loops: CDR1 PRHDT, CDR2 FYEKMQ (reference sequence). The V end lost 0 bases, the J end lost 3 bases, and 6 bases lay between the germline ends. CDR3 nucleotide sequence: TGTGCCAGCAGCTTAGGGGGTTACTACGAGCAGTACTTC. Translating gives CASSLGGYYEQYF.

This rearrangement joins TRBV5-1 to TRBJ1-1; D remains unclear. Germline CDR1 SGHRS, CDR2 YFSETQ. Trimming removed 4 bases from V and 0 bases from J, with 16 bases in between. The CDR3 is made up of 16 amino acids. CDR3: CASSPDVYSMNTEAFF. CDR3 DNA sequence: TGCGCCAGCAGCCCGGATGTTTACAGCATGAACACTGAAGCTTTCTTT.

For this clone: Compared with germline, one end of the junction differs, possibly owing to a read error. DNA of the CDR3: TGTGCCAGCAGCGCCCGACAGGGGTATAATGAAAGACTGTTTTTT. Residues: CASSARQGYNERLFF. This chain links TRBV9 with TRBJ1-4, with 8 bases lining up with TRBD1. This CDR3 region has 15 residues. Germline V CDR1 and CDR2: SGDLS, YYNGEE. The full variable domain, completed using reference TRBV9 and TRBJ1-4, is DSGVTQTPKHLITATGQRVTLRCSPRSGDLSVYWYQQSLDQGLQFLIQYYNGEERAKGNILERFSAQQFPDLHSELNLSSLELGDSALYFCASSARQGYNERLFFGSGTQLSVL.

As regards this clone: Germline and junction disagree at one end, which may indicate a read error. The CDR3 nucleotides read TGTGCCAGCAGTAAAGCGACAGGGGGTGGTAACTATGGCTACACCTTC. Its translation is CASSKATGGGNYGYTF. The chain links TRBV6-1 to TRBJ1-2; 9 bases agree with TRBD1. CDR1 and CDR2 from the germline V gene are MNHNS and SASEGT. The CDR3 sequence is 16 residues long.

This clone has a single count. The CDR3 coding sequence is TGTGCCAGCAAACTCGGGACTAGCTACGAGCAGTACTTC. Translation: CASKLGTSYEQYF. The gene calls are TRBV28 and TRBJ2-7; TRBD2 matches 8 bases. CDR3 size: 13 residues. Germline-derived CDR1 and CDR2 are MDHEN and SYDVKM. J was trimmed by 3 bases and V by 7 bases; bases with no gene match: 5.

The chain links TRBV5-1 to TRBJ1-2; D uncertain. Trimming cost V 0 bases and J 7 bases, with 13 bases left between them. There are 14 residues in the CDR3. Germline CDR1 SGHRS, CDR2 YFSETQ. As DNA, the CDR3 is TGCGCCAGCAGCTTGGCCTTAGAGGCTAGTGGCTACACCTTC. It is translated as CASSLALEASGYTF.

The genes are TRBV23-1 and TRBJ2-2; no clear D gene. TRBV23-1 is flagged as an ORF with uncertain function. The germline V and J ends were trimmed by 5 bases and 1 base, with 5 bases remaining between them. The CDR3 has 13 amino acids. The CDR3 spells CASSGGNTGELFF. The CDR3 DNA follows: TGCGCCAGCAGTGGCGGGAACACCGGGGAGCTGTTTTTT.

The chain links TRBV4-2 to TRBJ1-6, with a tentative D call TRBD1 (5 bases). Germline lookup yields CDR1 LGHNA and CDR2 YNFKEQ. The germline V and J ends were trimmed by 1 base and 9 bases, with 13 bases remaining between them. There are 15 residues in the CDR3. The chain's CDR3 is CASSQVGGVASPLHF. The CDR3, as DNA: TGTGCCAGCAGCCAAGTCGGGGGGGTCGCTTCACCCCTCCACTTT.

The CDR3 is CASSINRANYGYTF. CDR3 bases: TGTGCCAGTAGTATAAACAGGGCAAACTATGGCTACACCTTC. The chain is built from TRBV19 and TRBJ1-2, with a weak D call TRBD1 (6 bases). Germline V gives CDR1 LNHDA, CDR2 SQIVND (reference sequence). The length of the CDR3 is 14 residues. The V end was cut by 2 bases, the J end by 2 bases, with 9 bases between.

J is TRBJ2-7 and V is TRBV13; weak D call: TRBD2 (7 bases). The CDR3 contains 16 residues. CDR1 and CDR2 from the germline V gene are PRHDT and FYEKMQ (reference sequence). With 3 bases removed from V and 4 bases from J, the gap between germline ends came to 19 bases. CDR3 sequence reads: CASSLNGLGGEYEQYF. The CDR3 DNA follows: TGTGCCAGCAGCTTGAACGGGCTAGGGGGGGAATACGAGCAGTACTTC.

The chain carries TRBV6-5 and TRBJ1-2, with D possibly matching TRBD1 (6 bases). Trimming took off 8 bases at V and 4 bases at J, with 20 bases between the two ends. From germline, CDR1 is MNHEY and CDR2 SVGAGI. The CDR3 spans 15 residues. CDR3 amino acids: CASVYWKQGFYGYTF. The CDR3 DNA sequence: TGTGCCAGCGTTTACTGGAAACAGGGTTTCTATGGCTACACCTTC.

This rearrangement joins TRBV7-2 to TRBJ2-2, with D perhaps matching TRBD2 (6 bases). CDR1 and CDR2 (germline): SGHTA, FQGNSA. This CDR3 is 15 amino acids long. V was shortened by 2 bases and J by 2 bases, with 9 bases between the two germline ends. CDR3 loop: CASSLLGLNTGELFF. The DNA of the CDR3 is TGTGCCAGCAGCTTATTGGGACTTAACACCGGGGAGCTGTTTTTT.